The next 18 T cell receptor beta chains were all read from a single sample in a study of regulatory T cells in long-lasting Graves disease. Researchers made TCR beta libraries by using iRepertoire HTBI primers and running Arm-PCR on CDR3 regions. From the multiplex PCR reads, TCRdb called clonotypes with MiXCR, one entry per CDR3 protein. The profile shows around 450,000 distinct CDR3 sequences, around 15% of them singletons. Specified time point: newly diagnosed GD, antithyroid drugs for less than 3 months. Scientists built the TCR library using RNA that was extracted from PBMCs. These data were also reused for a study on T cells in Graves' hyperthyroidism and ophthalmopathy.

The input for sequencing was peripheral blood mononuclear cells (PBMCs), taken at new diagnosis, from a patient treated with antithyroid drugs. The origin of the receptors is a man in his forties with Graves disease.

This clonotype came up many times. The chain carries TRBV18 and TRBJ2-5, with 8 bases that match TRBD2. Germline values: CDR1 KGHSH, CDR2 LQKENI. The trim removed 2 bases at V and 4 bases at J, leaving 6 bases unmatched. The length of the CDR3 is 15 residues. CDR3 loop: CASSPGASGSETQYF. CDR3 DNA: TGTGCCAGCTCACCAGGGGCTAGCGGGTCAGAGACCCAGTACTTC.

CDR3: CASRKKWLAGGANTGELFF. The DNA of the CDR3 is TGTGCCAGCAGGAAAAAGTGGCTAGCGGGAGGGGCGAACACCGGGGAGCTGTTTTTT. V gene TRBV7-9 combines with J gene TRBJ2-2; 12 bases align to TRBD2. CDR1 is SEHNR, CDR2 FQNEAQ, per germline (reference sequence). V lost 6 bases, J lost 0 bases, and 11 bases stayed unmatched. The length of the CDR3 is 19 residues.

At least ten counts were recorded for this clonotype. V usage is TRBV13 and J usage is TRBJ1-1; the D gene is possibly TRBD1 (5 bases). The CDR3 runs 13 residues. Between the trimmed V and J ends, which lost 5 bases and 9 bases, there was a span of 16 bases. In germline, CDR1 is PRHDT, CDR2 FYEKMQ (reference sequence). CDR3 loop: CASSPGRLNQAFF. In DNA form, the CDR3 reads TGTGCCAGCAGCCCGGGGCGGCTGAACCAAGCTTTCTTT.

This clonotype was found a few times. The chain uses TRBV3-1 and TRBJ2-1, with a tentative D call TRBD1 (5 bases). The CDR3 is made up of 16 amino acids. V lost 0 bases, J lost 2 bases, and 11 bases lay in between. Germline CDR1 and CDR2: LGHDT and YNNKEL (reference sequence). The CDR3 DNA sequence: TGTGCCAGCAGCCAAGATTGGCAGGGAACCTACAATGAGCAGTTCTTC. This encodes CASSQDWQGTYNEQFF.

The chain uses TRBV20-1 and TRBJ2-2; 9 bases line up with TRBD2. The ends lost 0 bases at V and 7 bases at J; junction bases unmatched: 6. This CDR3 has 15 amino acids. Germline CDR1 is DFQATT and CDR2 is SNEGSKA (reference sequence). This CDR3 reads CSARDWREGLGELFF. The CDR3 nucleotides read TGCAGTGCTAGAGATTGGCGGGAGGGCCTCGGGGAGCTGTTTTTT.

At least ten counts were recorded for this clonotype. This chain connects TRBV7-8 to TRBJ2-3; 8 bases map to TRBD2. J gave up 2 bases and V 1 base, and 8 bases lay outside the gene matches. The CDR3 extends over 17 amino acids. Germline V gene data show CDR1 as SGHVS and CDR2 as FQNEAQ. The CDR3 loop reads CASSLGASGRLTDTQYF. The CDR3 nucleotides are TGTGCCAGCAGCTTAGGAGCCAGCGGGAGACTCACAGATACGCAGTATTTT.

This clonotype has only a few counts. V usage is TRBV9 and J usage is TRBJ2-6; TRBD1 aligns across 8 bases. The CDR3 consists of 17 residues. CDR1 SGDLS and CDR2 YYNGEE come from the germline V gene. The trim removed 0 bases at V and 2 bases at J, leaving 4 bases unmatched. The DNA for the CDR3 is TGTGCCAGCAGCGTAGCGACAGGGGACGCTGGGGCCAACGTCCTGACTTTC. Its translation is CASSVATGDAGANVLTF.

This clonotype was seen many times. The chain recombines TRBV5-1 with TRBJ2-7; 14 nucleotides align to TRBD2. This CDR3 is built from 19 residues. CDR1 is SGHRS, CDR2 YFSETQ, per germline. J was trimmed by 6 bases and V by 0 bases; bases with no gene match: 14. The DNA for the CDR3 is TGCGCCAGCAGCTTGGCGGAGTCGGGGACTAGCGGGAGATCCCGCGAGCAGTACTTC. Its protein is CASSLAESGTSGRSREQYF.

Many counts were recorded for this clonotype. V and J are TRBV5-4 and TRBJ2-3; D is undetermined. The CDR3 has 14 amino acids. V lost 3 bases, J lost 2 bases, and 10 bases lay in between. The germline V gene has CDR1 SGHNT and CDR2 YYREEE (reference sequence). Here the CDR3 reads CASSSGPTTDTQYF. For the CDR3, the DNA is TGTGCCAGCAGCTCTGGACCTACCACAGATACGCAGTATTTT.

In regard to this clonotype: It differs at one base from a far larger clone, so likely a read error. The V call is TRBV13, the J call TRBJ2-1, with a weak D call TRBD2 (5 bases). Germline loops: CDR1 PRHDT, CDR2 FYEKMQ (reference sequence). Trimming pared 6 bases from V and 8 bases from J, leaving 14 bases between. The length of the CDR3 is 13 residues. The CDR3 DNA sequence: TGTGCCAGCAGTTCCTTAGCGAGAGATGAGCAGTTCTTC. It translates to CASSSLARDEQFF.

Many counts were recorded for this clonotype. This rearrangement joins TRBV28 to TRBJ1-6; D call uncertain. The CDR3 is 16 amino acids. The germline V gene has CDR1 MDHEN and CDR2 SYDVKM. V was cut by 5 bases and J by 3 bases, with 14 bases left in between. CDR3 nucleotides: TGTGCCAGCAGTACCCCCGGCCGGGGCTATAATTCACCCCTCCACTTT. Amino acids: CASSTPGRGYNSPLHF. Based on the CDR3 plus reference TRBV28 and TRBJ1-6, the full variable domain is DVKVTQSSRYLVKRTGEKVFLECVQDMDHENMFWYRQDPGLGLRLIYFSYDVKMKEKGDIPEGYSVSREKKERFSLILESASTNQTSMYLCASSTPGRGYNSPLHFGNGTRLTVT.

To note about this clonotype: One junction end disagrees with the germline gene, perhaps due to a read error. The chain recombines TRBV29-1 with TRBJ2-7, with TRBD1 as a possible D gene (6 bases). Germline CDR1 is SQVTM and CDR2 is ANQGSEA. The length of the CDR3 is 11 residues. The CDR3 region is CSVGTRDTAIF. The CDR3 DNA sequence: TGCAGCGTTGGAACTCGGGACACCGCCATCTTC.

The chain combines TRBV7-2 with TRBJ2-5; unclear D gene. V was pared by 1 base and J by 5 bases, with 8 bases between. The CDR3 totals 13 residues. CDR1 and CDR2 from the germline V gene are SGHTA and FQGNSA. The DNA of the CDR3 is TGTGCCAGCAGCTTAGGAGTCAGGGAGACCCAGTACTTC. The encoded protein is CASSLGVRETQYF.

J is TRBJ1-3 and V is TRBV7-2; D not resolved. Germline V CDR1 and CDR2: SGHTA, FQGNSA. Trimming stripped 5 bases from V and 7 bases from J, with 9 bases between. The CDR3 runs to 12 residues. The CDR3 sequence is CASSHGLNTIYF. In DNA form, the CDR3 reads TGTGCCAGCAGCCATGGACTGAACACCATATATTTT.

The chain is built from TRBV11-2 and TRBJ2-7, with TRBD2 matching over 16 bases. The germline V gene encodes CDR1 SGHAT and CDR2 FQNNGV. J lost 6 bases, V lost 0 bases, and 17 bases had no gene match. CDR3 length: 21 residues. The CDR3 DNA follows: TGTGCCAGCAGCTTAGACCCTACCTACAGGGGACTAGCGGGAGGGTCAGGCGAGCAGTACTTC. Translating gives CASSLDPTYRGLAGGSGEQYF.

This clonotype was counted a few times. This chain links TRBV20-1 with TRBJ1-1; tentative D call: TRBD1 (6 bases). CDR1 is DFQATT, CDR2 SNEGSKA, per germline (reference sequence). The CDR3 runs to 15 residues. V was shortened by 6 bases and J by 4 bases, with 21 bases between the two germline ends. This chain's CDR3 is CSAYRTALRGTEAFF. The CDR3 DNA is TGCAGTGCGTACCGGACAGCCCTGCGGGGCACTGAAGCTTTCTTT.

The rearrangement joins TRBV6-2 or TRBV6-3 to TRBJ2-3; 11 bases line up with TRBD1. The CDR3 covers 16 residues. The J segment lost 3 bases and the V segment lost 5 bases, leaving 7 bases of the junction unmatched. Germline V gives CDR1 MNHEY, CDR2 SVGEGT. CDR3 residues: CASSALGQGETDTQYF. The CDR3, as DNA: TGTGCCAGCAGTGCCCTGGGACAGGGGGAGACAGATACGCAGTATTTT.

The rearrangement joins TRBV11-3 to TRBJ2-6, with D perhaps matching TRBD2 (5 bases). The CDR3 length is 19 residues. Germline CDR1 reads SGHNT; CDR2 reads YENEEA. The germline V and J ends were trimmed by 0 bases and 0 bases, with 15 bases remaining between them. The CDR3: CASSLDLRTGNSGANVLTF. CDR3 coding DNA: TGTGCCAGCAGCTTAGATCTTAGGACGGGAAACTCTGGGGCCAACGTCCTGACTTTC.